This TCR beta chain comes out of a study of OX40 agonist ivuxolimab in advanced cancers. Repertoires were generated with immunoSEQ multiplex PCR, while TCRdb's copy carries only in-frame clones and drops some. The data hold roughly 110,000 clones, with about 91% observed a single time. The length of the CDR3 is 14 residues. From germline, CDR1 is SGHTA and CDR2 FQGNSA. V lost 1 base to trimming and J lost 4 bases, with 11 bases between them. Here the sequenced sample was CD4+ or CD8+ T cells sorted from blood, taken in a trial of the OX40 agonist ivuxolimab. The receptor was derived from an adult with an advanced solid tumor such as melanoma, head and neck, liver or kidney cancer. V and J are TRBV7-2 and TRBJ2-7; the D is unclear. The CDR3: CASSLEAYAYEQYF. CDR3 sequence (DNA): TGTGCCAGCAGCTTAGAGGCCTATGCTTACGAGCAGTACTTC.